The rows below give T cell receptor beta chains drawn from one sample of a study of identical twins. In TCRdb, the 5' RACE reads were re-called with MiXCR into one record per CDR3 protein. The data hold approximately 630,000 distinct CDR3 sequences, with roughly 7.2% observed a single time. These data also featured in a second study, about yellow fever vaccine responses in identical twins.

Sequenced sample: PBMCs. Receptors originate from a woman aged 18-29 years in good health. CDR3s include the opening cysteine and the closing phenylalanine or tryptophan. The order of the fields is J gene, CDR3 length, V gene, clone size, D gene, CDR3 DNA, CDR3 protein. The D gene is left open where the match is weak. The listing skips clone size in some rows; elsewhere it reads once, few, many or a size class.

TRBJ1-1 16 TRBV12-3/TRBV12-4 NA TRBD1 TGTGCCAGCAGCAACTCCCCAAGGGGGCTCGACACTGAAGCTTTCTTT CASSNSPRGLDTEAFF
TRBJ2-5 13 TRBV5-1 NA NA TGCGCCAGCACGCCGGACAGCGAAGAGACCCAGTACTTC CASTPDSEETQYF
TRBJ2-1 11 TRBV29-1 many NA TGCAGCGTTGAGGCTAGGGGTGAGCAGTTCTTC CSVEARGEQFF
TRBJ2-7 16 TRBV6-2/TRBV6-3 NA NA TGTGCCAGCAGTTACGGGGGACTTGCGAGCTCCTACGAGCAGTACTTC CASSYGGLASSYEQYF
TRBJ2-5 18 TRBV29-1 many TRBD1 TGCAGCGCCTACACCACAATAACAGGGGGCAACACCAGGGAGACCCAGTACTTC CSAYTTITGGNTRETQYF
TRBJ1-1 17 TRBV28 many TRBD1 TGTGCCAGCAGTCGCCCCACAGGGGCGGGAGGGAACACTGAAGCTTTCTTT CASSRPTGAGGNTEAFF
TRBJ2-1 16 TRBV9 NA NA TGTGCCAGCAGCTCGGGCGATTTGGGGAGGACGGGTGAGCAGTTCTTC CASSSGDLGRTGEQFF
TRBJ2-5 14 TRBV9 NA NA TGTGCCAGCAGCCCCAGCCCCCGGCAAGAGACCCAGTACTTC CASSPSPRQETQYF
TRBJ2-5 13 TRBV12-3/TRBV12-4 NA NA TGTGCCAGCAGTTTAGGGGGCTTTGAGACCCAGTACTTC CASSLGGFETQYF
TRBJ2-1 18 TRBV12-3/TRBV12-4 few TRBD2 TGTGCCATCAGTTTAATATGGGGACTAGCGGGAGATGCCAATGAGCAGTTCTTC CAISLIWGLAGDANEQFF
TRBJ2-6 18 TRBV12-3/TRBV12-4 NA NA TGTGCCAGCTGTTTACGGCAGGCAGACTTCTCTGGGGCCAACGTCCTGACTTTC CASCLRQADFSGANVLTF
TRBJ1-3 15 TRBV5-1 many NA TGCGCCAGCAGCGGGGACGGAAGCTCTGGAAACACCATATATTTT CASSGDGSSGNTIYF
TRBJ1-2 13 TRBV5-1 many NA TGCGCCAGCAGCGAAGACGGCCCCTATGGCTACACCTTC CASSEDGPYGYTF
TRBJ2-3 13 TRBV28 many TRBD2 TGTGCCAGCAAAGCGGGAGGGCCGGATACGCAGTATTTT CASKAGGPDTQYF
TRBJ2-5 16 TRBV15 few NA TGTGCCACCAGCCCAGTAGGCAGGGTCAACCAAGAGACCCAGTACTTC CATSPVGRVNQETQYF
TRBJ2-3 17 TRBV4-1 NA TRBD2 TGCGCCAGCAGCCCCGGACTAGCGGGGGGTGCCACAGATACGCAGTATTTT CASSPGLAGGATDTQYF
TRBJ2-3 15 TRBV24-1 NA TRBD1 TGTGCCACCCCCACGACAGGGTTTAGCACAGATACGCAGTATTTT CATPTTGFSTDTQYF
TRBJ1-4 15 TRBV12-3/TRBV12-4 few NA TGTGCCAGCAGTTTTGGGGAGTATCGGGATGAAAAACTGTTTTTT CASSFGEYRDEKLFF
TRBJ2-1 12 TRBV29-1 few NA TGCAGCGTTGGTCTGGCCTGGGGTGAGCAGTTCTTC CSVGLAWGEQFF
TRBJ2-5 15 TRBV5-1 NA TRBD2 TGCGCCAGCAGCCCTTTAACGGGGGGACAAGAGACCCAGTACTTC CASSPLTGGQETQYF
TRBJ2-3 16 TRBV4-1 NA TRBD2 TGCGCCAGCAGCCAAGGAGGACTAGCGGGAGCAGATACGCAGTATTTT CASSQGGLAGADTQYF
TRBJ2-3 14 TRBV2 few NA TGTGCCAGCAGTGGCCGGAGGGCCTCAGATACGCAGTATTTT CASSGRRASDTQYF
TRBJ1-6 14 TRBV6-5 many NA TGTGCCAGCAGTTATCGGGTGGAGGATTCACCCCTCCACTTT CASSYRVEDSPLHF
TRBJ2-7 10 TRBV29-1 many NA TGCAGCGTTGCCACTTACGAGCAGTACTTC CSVATYEQYF
TRBJ1-1 12 TRBV20-1 many NA TGCAGTGCTACATACCAGAACACTGAAGCTTTCTTT CSATYQNTEAFF
TRBJ1-6 15 TRBV7-9 few NA TGTGCCAGCAGCTTCCCCAGGGGTGATAATTCACCCCTCCACTTT CASSFPRGDNSPLHF
TRBJ1-1 12 TRBV12-3/TRBV12-4 many NA TGTGCCAGCACCGGGGGGGCCACTGAAGCTTTCTTT CASTGGATEAFF
TRBJ1-5 13 TRBV7-2 few NA TGTGCCAGCAGCCAAAGGTCGGGGCAGCCCCAGCATTTT CASSQRSGQPQHF
TRBJ1-3 15 TRBV20-1 many TRBD1 TGCAGTGCTAGAGGCAGGGGGTATTCAGGAAACACCATATATTTT CSARGRGYSGNTIYF
TRBJ2-3 15 TRBV3-1 few NA TGTGCCAGCAGCCAAGTTCCGGGAGACGCAGATACGCAGTATTTT CASSQVPGDADTQYF
TRBJ2-1 13 TRBV11-2 many TRBD2 TGTGCCAGCAGCTTCATTTTAGCGGGGGTGCAGTTCTTC CASSFILAGVQFF
TRBJ1-5 14 TRBV12-3/TRBV12-4 many NA TGTGCCAGCAGTTTAGTCCAGCGCAATCAGCCCCAGCATTTT CASSLVQRNQPQHF
TRBJ1-5 17 TRBV7-2 NA NA TGTGCCAGCAGCCTGGGGCAGGGCACCCTCTTTAATCAGCCCCAGCATTTT CASSLGQGTLFNQPQHF
TRBJ1-1 16 TRBV6-1 few NA TGTGCCAGCAGTCAACTAAGCACTGGACGCTTCACTGAAGCTTTCTTT CASSQLSTGRFTEAFF
TRBJ2-6 17 TRBV29-1 NA NA TGCAGCGCCGGTTGGGGATACCAGAGCTCTGGGGCCAACGTCCTGACTTTC CSAGWGYQSSGANVLTF
TRBJ2-1 15 TRBV20-1 NA NA TGCAGTGCTAGATCGTTAGATAGCTCCTACAATGAGCAGTTCTTC CSARSLDSSYNEQFF
TRBJ1-2 16 TRBV6-1 many TRBD1 TGTGCCAGCAGTGAAGACGGACAGGGAGCCAACTATGGCTACACCTTC CASSEDGQGANYGYTF
TRBJ2-2 16 TRBV13 NA NA TGTGCCAGCAGCTTAGTTTCTACCAGGGCTGGCGGGGAGCTGTTTTTT CASSLVSTRAGGELFF
TRBJ2-1 15 TRBV12-3/TRBV12-4 NA NA TGTGCCAGCAGCTCGCGGAGGGATAGACCCAATGAGCAGTTCTTC CASSSRRDRPNEQFF
TRBJ2-1 16 TRBV7-9 many NA TGTGCCAGCATCGATAGCGGCGCCAGCTCCTACAATGAGCAGTTCTTC CASIDSGASSYNEQFF
TRBJ1-5 19 TRBV11-1 NA TRBD1 TGTGCCAGCAGCCCCACGCCGGGACAGGGAAGTTATAGCAATCAGCCCCAGCATTTT CASSPTPGQGSYSNQPQHF
TRBJ2-3 17 TRBV20-1 NA TRBD2 TGCAGTGCTAGAGATCCGGGGACTAGCGGGAGCCCAGATACGCAGTATTTT CSARDPGTSGSPDTQYF
TRBJ2-3 14 TRBV4-2 many NA TGTGCCAGCAGCCAAGGACAGGATACAGATACGCAGTATTTT CASSQGQDTDTQYF
TRBJ2-7 15 TRBV28 few TRBD2 TGTGCCAGCAGTCCCCCCCGGCTAGCGGGGCCGGAGCAGTACTTC CASSPPRLAGPEQYF
TRBJ2-5 15 TRBV6-2/TRBV6-3 NA TRBD1 TGTGCCAGCAGTCGGGACAGGGGTTTGTCAGAGACCCAGTACTTC CASSRDRGLSETQYF
TRBJ2-7 15 TRBV5-6 few TRBD1 TGTGCCAGCAGAGCCGGGACAGGGGGCTTCGACGAGCAGTACTTC CASRAGTGGFDEQYF
TRBJ2-3 15 TRBV12-3/TRBV12-4 many NA TGTGCCAGCAGTTTGAGGCAGGGGAGCACAGATACGCAGTATTTT CASSLRQGSTDTQYF
TRBJ2-4 14 TRBV7-8 few TRBD2 TGTGCCAGCAGTTGGGGAGGGAACAAAAACATTCAGTACTTC CASSWGGNKNIQYF
TRBJ1-4 15 TRBV4-1 few TRBD1 TGCGCCAGCAGCCAAGAGGGGACAGGGTGGGAAAAACTGTTTTTT CASSQEGTGWEKLFF
TRBJ2-4 15 TRBV6-1 few NA TGTGCCAGCAGAGTTACGCGGCTAGCCAAAAACATTCAGTACTTC CASRVTRLAKNIQYF